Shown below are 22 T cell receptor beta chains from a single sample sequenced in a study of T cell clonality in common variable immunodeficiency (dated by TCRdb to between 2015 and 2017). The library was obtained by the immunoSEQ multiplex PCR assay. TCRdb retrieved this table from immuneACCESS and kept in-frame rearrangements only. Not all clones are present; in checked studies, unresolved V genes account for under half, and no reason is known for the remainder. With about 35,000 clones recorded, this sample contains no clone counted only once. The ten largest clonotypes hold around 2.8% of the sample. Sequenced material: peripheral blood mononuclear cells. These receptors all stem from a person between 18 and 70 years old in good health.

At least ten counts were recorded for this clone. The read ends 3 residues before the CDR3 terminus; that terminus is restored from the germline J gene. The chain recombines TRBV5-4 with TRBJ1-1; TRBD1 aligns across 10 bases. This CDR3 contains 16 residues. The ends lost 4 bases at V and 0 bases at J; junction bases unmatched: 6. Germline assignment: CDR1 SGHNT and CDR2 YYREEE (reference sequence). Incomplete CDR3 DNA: TGTGCCAGCAGCATAGGGGGACAGGGGATGAACACTGAA. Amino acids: CASSIGGQGMNTE. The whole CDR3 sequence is CASSIGGQGMNTEAFF.

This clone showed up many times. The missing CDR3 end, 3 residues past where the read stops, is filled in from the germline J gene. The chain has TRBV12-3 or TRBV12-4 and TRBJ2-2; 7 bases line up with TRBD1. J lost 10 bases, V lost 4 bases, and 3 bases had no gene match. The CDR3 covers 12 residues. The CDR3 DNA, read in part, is TGTGCCAGCAGTTACGGGACAGCGGAG. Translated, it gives CASSYGTAE. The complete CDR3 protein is CASSYGTAELFF.

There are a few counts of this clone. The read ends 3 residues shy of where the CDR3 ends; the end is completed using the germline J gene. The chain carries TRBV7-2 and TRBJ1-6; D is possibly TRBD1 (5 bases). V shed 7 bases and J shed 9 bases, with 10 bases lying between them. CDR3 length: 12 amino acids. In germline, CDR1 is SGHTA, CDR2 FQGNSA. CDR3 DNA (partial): TGTGCCAGCAAAGGGACTAGTTCACCC. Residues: CASKGTSSP. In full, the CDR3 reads CASKGTSSPLHF. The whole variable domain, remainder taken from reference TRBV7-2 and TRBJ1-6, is GAGVSQSPSNKVTEKGKDVELRCDPISGHTALYWYRQSLGQGLEFLIYFQGNSAPDKSGLPSDRFSAERTGGSVSTLTIQRTQQEDSAVYLCASKGTSSPLHFGNGTRLTVT.

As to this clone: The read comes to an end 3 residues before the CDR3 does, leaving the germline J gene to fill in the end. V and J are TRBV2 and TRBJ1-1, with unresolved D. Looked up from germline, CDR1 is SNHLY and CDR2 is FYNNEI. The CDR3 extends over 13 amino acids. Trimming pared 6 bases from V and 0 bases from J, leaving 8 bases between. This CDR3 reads CASREGLNTEAFF. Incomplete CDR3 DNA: TGTGCCAGCAGAGAGGGCCTGAACACTGAA.

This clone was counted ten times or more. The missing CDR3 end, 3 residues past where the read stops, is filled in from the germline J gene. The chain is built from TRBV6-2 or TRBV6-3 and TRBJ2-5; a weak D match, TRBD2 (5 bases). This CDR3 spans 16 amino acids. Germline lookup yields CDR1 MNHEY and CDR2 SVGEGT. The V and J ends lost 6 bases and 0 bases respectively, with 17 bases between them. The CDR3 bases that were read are TGTGCCAGCAGAACACGTGGCGGGCTGCACCAAGAGACC. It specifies CASRTRGGLHQET. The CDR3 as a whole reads CASRTRGGLHQETQYF.

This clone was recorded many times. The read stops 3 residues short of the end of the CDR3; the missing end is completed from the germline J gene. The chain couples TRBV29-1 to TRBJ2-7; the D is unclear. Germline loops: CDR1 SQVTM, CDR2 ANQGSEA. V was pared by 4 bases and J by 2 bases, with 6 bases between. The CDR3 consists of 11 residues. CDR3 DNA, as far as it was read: TGCAGCGTTGGGCAGACCTACGAG. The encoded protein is CSVGQTYE. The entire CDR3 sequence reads CSVGQTYEQYF.

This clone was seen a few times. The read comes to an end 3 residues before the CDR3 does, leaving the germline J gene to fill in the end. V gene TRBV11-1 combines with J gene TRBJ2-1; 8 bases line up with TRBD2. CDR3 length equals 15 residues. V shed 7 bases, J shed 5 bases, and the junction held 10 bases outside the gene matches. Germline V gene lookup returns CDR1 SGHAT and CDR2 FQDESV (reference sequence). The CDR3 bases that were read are TGTGCCAGCACCCTTATAGCGGGAATCCACAATGAG. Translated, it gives CASTLIAGIHNE. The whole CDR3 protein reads CASTLIAGIHNEQFF.

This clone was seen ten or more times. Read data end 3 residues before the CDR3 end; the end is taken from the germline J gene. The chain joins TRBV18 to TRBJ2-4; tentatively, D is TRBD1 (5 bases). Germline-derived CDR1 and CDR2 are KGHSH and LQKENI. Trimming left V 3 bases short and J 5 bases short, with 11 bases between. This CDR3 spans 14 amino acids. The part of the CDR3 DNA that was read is TGTGCCAGCTCACCGGTGACAGACCAAAACATT. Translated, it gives CASSPVTDQNI. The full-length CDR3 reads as CASSPVTDQNIQYF.

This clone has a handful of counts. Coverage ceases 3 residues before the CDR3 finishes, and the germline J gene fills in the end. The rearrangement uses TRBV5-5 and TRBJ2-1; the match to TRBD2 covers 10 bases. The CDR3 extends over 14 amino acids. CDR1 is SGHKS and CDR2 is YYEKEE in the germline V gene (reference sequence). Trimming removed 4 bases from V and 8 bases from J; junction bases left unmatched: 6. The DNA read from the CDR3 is TGTGCCAGCAGCGAACTAGCGGGGATACATGAG. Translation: CASSELAGIHE. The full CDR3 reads CASSELAGIHEQFF.

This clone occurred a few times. CDR3 sequence: CSARPRTGGHETQYF. Incomplete CDR3 DNA: TGCAGTGCTAGACCAAGGACAGGGGGCCACGAGACG. The rearrangement uses TRBV20-1 and TRBJ2-3; 11 nucleotides agree with TRBD1. The observed sequence ends 3 residues before the CDR3 terminus, with the missing tail filled in from the germline J gene. Germline CDR1 DFQATT, CDR2 SNEGSKA (reference sequence). The CDR3 runs to 15 residues.

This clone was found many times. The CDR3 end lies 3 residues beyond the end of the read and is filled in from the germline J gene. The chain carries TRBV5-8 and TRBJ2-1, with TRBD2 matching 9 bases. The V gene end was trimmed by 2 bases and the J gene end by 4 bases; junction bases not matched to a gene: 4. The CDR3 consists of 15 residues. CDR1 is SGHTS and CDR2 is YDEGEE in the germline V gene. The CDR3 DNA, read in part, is TGTGCCAGCAGCTTTTATCTAGCGGGGTACAATGAG. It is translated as CASSFYLAGYNE. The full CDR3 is CASSFYLAGYNEQFF.

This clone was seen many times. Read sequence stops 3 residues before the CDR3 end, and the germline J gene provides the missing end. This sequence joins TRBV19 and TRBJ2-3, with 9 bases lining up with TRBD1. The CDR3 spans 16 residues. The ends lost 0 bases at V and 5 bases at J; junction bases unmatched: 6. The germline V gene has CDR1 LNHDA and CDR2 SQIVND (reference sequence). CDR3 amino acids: CASSIDTGTGKDTQYF. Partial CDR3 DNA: TGTGCCAGTAGTATAGATACCGGGACAGGGAAAGATACG.

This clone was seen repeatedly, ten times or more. The CDR3 is CASSPLDNRYEQYF. The CDR3 bases that were read are TGTGCCAGCTCACCTCTCGACAACCGCTACGAG. The V gene is TRBV18, the J gene TRBJ2-7, with D unresolved. The read falls 3 residues short of the CDR3 end, and the missing part is taken from the germline J gene. The CDR3 consists of 14 residues. Trimming stripped 3 bases from V and 3 bases from J, with 12 bases between. CDR1 is KGHSH and CDR2 is LQKENI in the germline V gene.

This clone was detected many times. The CDR3 here is CASWDRRNTEAFF. The DNA read from the CDR3 is TGTGCCAGTTGGGACAGGAGGAACACTGAA. The chain couples TRBV2 to TRBJ1-1; TRBD1 matches 8 bases. With the read ending 3 residues before the CDR3 end, the germline J gene is used to fill in that end. Germline trimming cut 9 bases from V and 1 base from J; bases unmatched to any gene: 4. CDR1 is SNHLY, CDR2 FYNNEI, per germline. The CDR3 runs to 13 residues.

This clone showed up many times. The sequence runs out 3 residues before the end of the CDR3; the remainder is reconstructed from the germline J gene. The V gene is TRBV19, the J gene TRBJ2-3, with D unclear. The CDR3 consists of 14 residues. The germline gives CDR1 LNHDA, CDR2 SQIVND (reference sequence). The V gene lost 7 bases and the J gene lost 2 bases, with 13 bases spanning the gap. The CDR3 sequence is CASNKRLPTDTQYF. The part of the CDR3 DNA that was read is TGTGCCAGTAATAAGCGCCTACCCACAGATACG.

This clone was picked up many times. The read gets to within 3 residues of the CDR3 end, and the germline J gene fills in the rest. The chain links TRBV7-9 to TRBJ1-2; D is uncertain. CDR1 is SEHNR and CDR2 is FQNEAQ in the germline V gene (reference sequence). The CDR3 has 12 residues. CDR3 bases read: TGTGCCAGCAGCCCCGTGCGGATCGGC. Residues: CASSPVRIG. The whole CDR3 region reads CASSPVRIGYTF. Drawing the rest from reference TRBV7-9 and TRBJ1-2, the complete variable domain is DTGVSQNPRHKITKRGQNVTFRCDPISEHNRLYWYRQTLGQGPEFLTYFQNEAQLEKSRLLSDRFSAERPKGSFSTLEIQRTEQGDSAMYLCASSPVRIGYTFGSGTRLTVV.

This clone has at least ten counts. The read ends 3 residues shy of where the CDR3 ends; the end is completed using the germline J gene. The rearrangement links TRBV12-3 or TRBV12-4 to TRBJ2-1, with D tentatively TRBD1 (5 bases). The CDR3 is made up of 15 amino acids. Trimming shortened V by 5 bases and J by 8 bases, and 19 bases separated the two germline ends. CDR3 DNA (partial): TGTGCCAGCAGTCCCGAGGTCAGATGGGGCCATGAG. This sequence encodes CASSPEVRWGHE. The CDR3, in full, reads CASSPEVRWGHEQFF.

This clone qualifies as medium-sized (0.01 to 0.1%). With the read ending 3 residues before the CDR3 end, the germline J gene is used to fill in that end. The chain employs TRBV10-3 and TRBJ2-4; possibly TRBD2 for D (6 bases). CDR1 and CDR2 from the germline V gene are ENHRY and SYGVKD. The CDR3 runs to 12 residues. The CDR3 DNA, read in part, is TGTGCCATTCGGGACTCCAACTCGATT. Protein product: CAIRDSNSI. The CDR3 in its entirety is CAIRDSNSIQYF.

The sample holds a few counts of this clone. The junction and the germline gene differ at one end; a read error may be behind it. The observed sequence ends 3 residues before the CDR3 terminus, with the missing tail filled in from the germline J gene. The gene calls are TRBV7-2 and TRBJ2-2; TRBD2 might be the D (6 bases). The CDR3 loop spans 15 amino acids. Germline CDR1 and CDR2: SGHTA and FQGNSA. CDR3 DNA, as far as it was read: TGTGCCAGCAGCTTAGTAGGGTTGAACACCGGGGGG. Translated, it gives CASSLVGLNTGG. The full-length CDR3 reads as CASSLVGLNTGGLFF.

The CDR3 spells CASSVGQGYSPLFF. Incomplete CDR3 DNA: TGTGCCAGCAGCGTCGGACAGGGCTATTCACCA. The chain uses TRBV5-6 and TRBJ1-4; 8 bases line up with TRBD1. The read comes to an end 3 residues before the CDR3 does, leaving the germline J gene to fill in the end. Germline loops: CDR1 SGHDT, CDR2 YYEEEE. CDR3 length: 14 amino acids.

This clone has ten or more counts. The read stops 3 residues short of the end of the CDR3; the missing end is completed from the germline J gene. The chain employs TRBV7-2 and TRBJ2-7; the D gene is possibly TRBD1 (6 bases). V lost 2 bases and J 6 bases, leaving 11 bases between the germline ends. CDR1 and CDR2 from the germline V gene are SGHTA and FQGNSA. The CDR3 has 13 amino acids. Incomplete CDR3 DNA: TGTGCCAGCAGCTTAACAGGGCCCCCCGAG. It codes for CASSLTGPPE. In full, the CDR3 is CASSLTGPPEQYF.

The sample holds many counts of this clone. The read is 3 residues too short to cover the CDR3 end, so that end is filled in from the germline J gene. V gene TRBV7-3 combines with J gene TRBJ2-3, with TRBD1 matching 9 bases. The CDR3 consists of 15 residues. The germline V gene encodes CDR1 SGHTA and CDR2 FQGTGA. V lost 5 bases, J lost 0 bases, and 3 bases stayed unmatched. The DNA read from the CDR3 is TGTGCCAGCAGCCCACAGGGGGCTAGCACAGATACG. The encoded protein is CASSPQGASTDT. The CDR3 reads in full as CASSPQGASTDTQYF.